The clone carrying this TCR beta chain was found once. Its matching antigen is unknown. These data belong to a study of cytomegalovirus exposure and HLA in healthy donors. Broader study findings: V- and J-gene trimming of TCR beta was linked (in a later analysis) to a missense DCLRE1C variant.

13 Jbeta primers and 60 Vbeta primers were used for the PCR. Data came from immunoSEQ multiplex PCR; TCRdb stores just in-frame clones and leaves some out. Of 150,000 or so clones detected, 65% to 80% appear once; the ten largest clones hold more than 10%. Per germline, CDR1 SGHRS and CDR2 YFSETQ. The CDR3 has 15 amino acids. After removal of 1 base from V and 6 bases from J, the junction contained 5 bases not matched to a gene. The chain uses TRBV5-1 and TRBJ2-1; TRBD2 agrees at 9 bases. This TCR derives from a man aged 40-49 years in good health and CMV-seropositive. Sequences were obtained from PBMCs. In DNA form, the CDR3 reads TGCGCCAGCAGCTTGTCAGCGGGAGGCCCCAATGAGCAGTTCTTC. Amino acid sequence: CASSLSAGGPNEQFF. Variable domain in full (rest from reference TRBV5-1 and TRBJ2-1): KAGVTQTPRYLIKTRGQQVTLSCSPISGHRSVSWYQQTPGQGLQFLFEYFSETQRNKGNFPGRFSGRQFSNSRSEMNVSTLELGDSALYLCASSLSAGGPNEQFFGPGTRLTVL.